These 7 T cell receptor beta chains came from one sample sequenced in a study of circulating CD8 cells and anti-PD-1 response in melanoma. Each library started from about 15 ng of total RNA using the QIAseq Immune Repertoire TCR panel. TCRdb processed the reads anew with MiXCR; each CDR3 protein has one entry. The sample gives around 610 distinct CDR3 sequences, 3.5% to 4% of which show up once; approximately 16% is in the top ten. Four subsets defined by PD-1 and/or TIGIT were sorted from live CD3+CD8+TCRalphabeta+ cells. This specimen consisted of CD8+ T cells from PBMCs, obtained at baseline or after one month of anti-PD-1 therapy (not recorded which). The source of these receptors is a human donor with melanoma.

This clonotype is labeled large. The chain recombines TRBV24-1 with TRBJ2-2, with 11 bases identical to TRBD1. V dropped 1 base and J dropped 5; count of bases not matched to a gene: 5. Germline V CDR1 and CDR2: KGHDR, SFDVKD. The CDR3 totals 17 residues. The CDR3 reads CATSDFWTGGRTGELFF. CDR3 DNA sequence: TGTGCCACCAGTGATTTCTGGACAGGGGGCCGGACCGGGGAGCTGTTTTTT.

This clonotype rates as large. CDR3 sequence (DNA): TGTGCCACCAGTGACATAGGACTGACGCAGTATTTT. It is translated as CATSDIGLTQYF. The V call is TRBV24-1, the J call TRBJ2-3; possible D gene TRBD2, 5 bases. The V and J ends lost 4 bases and 9 bases respectively, with 10 bases between them. Germline loops: CDR1 KGHDR, CDR2 SFDVKD. This CDR3 has 12 residues.

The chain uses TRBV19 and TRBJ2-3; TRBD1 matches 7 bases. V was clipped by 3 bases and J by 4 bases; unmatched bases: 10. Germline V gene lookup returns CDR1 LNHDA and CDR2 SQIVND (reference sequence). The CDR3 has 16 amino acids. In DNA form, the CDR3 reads TGTGCCAGTAGTATCCCTGCAGGCCAGGGGGCAGATACGCAGTATTTT. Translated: CASSIPAGQGADTQYF.

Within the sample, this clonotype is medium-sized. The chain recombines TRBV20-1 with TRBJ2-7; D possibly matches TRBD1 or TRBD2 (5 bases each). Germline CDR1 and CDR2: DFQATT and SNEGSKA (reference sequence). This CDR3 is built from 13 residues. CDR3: CSADSSGSYEQYF. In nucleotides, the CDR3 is TGCAGCGCGGACTCCTCAGGGTCCTACGAGCAGTACTTC.

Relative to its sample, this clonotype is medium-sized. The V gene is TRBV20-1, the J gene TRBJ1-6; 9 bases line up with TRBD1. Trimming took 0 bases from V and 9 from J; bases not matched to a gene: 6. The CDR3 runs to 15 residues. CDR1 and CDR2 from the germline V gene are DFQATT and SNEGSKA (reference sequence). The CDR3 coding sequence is TGCAGTGCTAGAGATGAGGACAGGGGTATTTCACCCCTCCACTTT. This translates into CSARDEDRGISPLHF.

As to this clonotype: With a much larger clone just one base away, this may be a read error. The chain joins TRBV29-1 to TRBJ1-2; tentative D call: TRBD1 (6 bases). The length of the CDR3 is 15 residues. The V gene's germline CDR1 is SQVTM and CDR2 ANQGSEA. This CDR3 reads CSVEGLKAGGYGHTF. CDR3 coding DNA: TGCAGCGTTGAAGGACTGAAGGCGGGGGGCTATGGCCACACCTTC.

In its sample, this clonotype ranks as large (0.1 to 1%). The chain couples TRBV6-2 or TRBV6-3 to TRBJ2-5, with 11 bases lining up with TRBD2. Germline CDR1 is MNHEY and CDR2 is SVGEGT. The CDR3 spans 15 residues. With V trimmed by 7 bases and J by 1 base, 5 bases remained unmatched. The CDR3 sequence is CASTKGLAVQETQYF. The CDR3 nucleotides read TGTGCCAGCACCAAGGGACTAGCGGTCCAAGAGACCCAGTACTTC.